These 3 T cell receptor beta chains were sequenced from one sample in a study of T cells after yellow fever vaccination. Using its own MiXCR run on the 5' RACE reads, TCRdb lists one record per CDR3 protein. Of about 500,000 distinct CDR3 sequences listed, less than 20% are singletons. The sequencing here drew on PBMCs, taken 5 to 6 days after the first yellow fever vaccination. Source of these receptors: a young man who received the YFV17D yellow fever vaccine.

This clonotype came up a few times. V usage is TRBV18 and J usage is TRBJ2-2, with 9 positions matching TRBD1. The germline gives CDR1 KGHSH, CDR2 LQKENI. V trimming: 2 bases; J trimming: 4 bases; junction bases outside the gene matches: 5. The CDR3 consists of 16 residues. CDR3 region: CASSPRTGATTGELFF. CDR3 sequence (DNA): TGTGCCAGCTCACCAAGGACAGGGGCGACCACCGGGGAGCTGTTTTTT.

The rearrangement joins TRBV5-4 to TRBJ2-1; D gene ambiguous. V was pared by 0 bases and J by 2 bases, with 18 bases between. Per the germline V gene, CDR1 is SGHNT and CDR2 is YYREEE (reference sequence). CDR3 length equals 18 residues. CDR3 in DNA: TGTGCCAGCAGCTTGGATGTCAGGTCCTTACCAACCTACAATGAGCAGTTCTTC. Translated: CASSLDVRSLPTYNEQFF.

V usage is TRBV7-9 and J usage is TRBJ1-1; D is ambiguous. Germline V gene data show CDR1 as SEHNR and CDR2 as FQNEAQ (reference sequence). The CDR3 totals 11 residues. V dropped 5 bases and J dropped 4 bases, with 5 bases sitting between them. The CDR3 is CASSPRTEAFF. The CDR3 nucleotides are TGTGCCAGCAGCCCCCGCACTGAAGCTTTCTTT.